This TCR beta chain was found in a study of blood T cell repertoires in COVID-19. TCRdb keeps only in-frame clones here, not all; method: immunoSEQ multiplex PCR. This sample has 100,000 to 120,000 clones, with approximately 81% found just once. Germline CDR1 LGHDT, CDR2 YNNKEL (reference sequence). The CDR3 spans 17 residues. Unmatched junction bases numbered 8, after V lost 1 base and J lost 2 bases. The sample comprised peripheral blood. This receptor was identified in a man aged 40-49 years with acute or convalescent COVID-19. The chain joins TRBV3-1 (or the pseudogene TRBV3-2) to TRBJ2-3, with TRBD1 matching 8 bases. CDR3 DNA sequence: TGTGCCAGCAGCCAAGTGGCCGGGCAGGGGGCCACAGATACGCAGTATTTT. This gives the protein CASSQVAGQGATDTQYF.